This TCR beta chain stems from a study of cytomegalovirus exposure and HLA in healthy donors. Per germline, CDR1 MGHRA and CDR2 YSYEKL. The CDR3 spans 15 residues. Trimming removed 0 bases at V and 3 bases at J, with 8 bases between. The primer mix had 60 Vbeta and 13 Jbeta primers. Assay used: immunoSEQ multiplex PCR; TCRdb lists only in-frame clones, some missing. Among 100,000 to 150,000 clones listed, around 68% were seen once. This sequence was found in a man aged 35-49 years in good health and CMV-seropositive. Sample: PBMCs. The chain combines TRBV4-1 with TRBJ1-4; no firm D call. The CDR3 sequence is CASSQDVPSNEKLFF. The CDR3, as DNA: TGCGCCAGCAGCCAAGATGTCCCTTCTAATGAAAAACTGTTTTTT.